The clone carrying this TCR beta chain was picked up a small number of times. The antigen is undetermined. Time point indicated: newly diagnosed, previously untreated cHL patient sample. From thawed PBMCs, magnetic negative selection was used to isolate the CD8+ T cells. Newly diagnosed, untreated classical Hodgkin lymphoma PBMCs served as comparison. The data belong to a study of PD-1 blockade in classical Hodgkin lymphoma. Clones were sequenced by immunoSEQ multiplex PCR, and TCRdb holds only the in-frame ones, with some missing. The sample records approximately 9,000 clones, 70% to 90% being singletons. Notes on the study in general: Newly diagnosed patients were reported to exhibit reduced baseline TCR diversity relative to healthy donors. Possibly reflecting disease activity or prior therapy, repertoire differences have causes that remain undefined.

This CDR3 region has 11 residues. Germline CDR1 LNHNV, CDR2 YYDKDF (reference sequence). Trimming shortened V by 8 bases and J by 5 bases, and 7 bases separated the two germline ends. The source material was CD8+ T cells from blood. The chain couples TRBV15 to TRBJ1-5; D is unresolved. The origin of this receptor is a human donor with classical Hodgkin lymphoma. In DNA form, the CDR3 reads TGTGCCACCGGGCCCGATCAGCCCCAGCATTTT. This translates into CATGPDQPQHF.